This TCR beta chain was sequenced for a study of cytomegalovirus exposure and HLA in healthy donors. Study summary: Inside one of the first data releases sat about 85 million unique TCRs taken from HLA-typed donors.

Study-wide points: Immune exposure was documented only through CMV serostatus.

60 Vbeta and 13 Jbeta primers were used in PCR. Generated by immunoSEQ multiplex PCR, the TCRdb table keeps only in-frame clones and is missing some. The table has 100,000 to 150,000 clones, more than 60% seen once; the top ten hold approximately 2.1%. Details on this clone: What it binds is unknown.

Germline V gene data show CDR1 as SGHTS and CDR2 as YDEGEE. The CDR3 has 18 residues. V lost 2 bases to trimming and J lost 1 base, with 16 bases between them. The clonotype originates from a woman aged 40 to 49 in good health and CMV-seropositive. The sample consisted of PBMCs. V and J are TRBV5-8 and TRBJ2-6, with a possible D match to TRBD1 (6 bases). The CDR3 region is CASSFGTGNPSGANVLTF. The DNA of the CDR3 is TGTGCCAGCAGCTTTGGTACAGGGAACCCTTCTGGGGCCAACGTCCTGACTTTC.